These T cell receptor beta chains were read from a single sample in a study of cytotoxic CD8 clonotypes in ibrutinib-treated CLL. Using immunoSEQ multiplex PCR, the repertoire was profiled, and TCRdb retains in-frame clones only, with some absent. The sample shows around 140,000 clones, approximately 83% of them seen only once. This sample comprised PBMCs, obtained after 24 months of ibrutinib treatment. Every receptor here comes from a human donor with chronic lymphocytic leukemia. CDR3s include the opening cysteine and the closing phenylalanine or tryptophan. The order of the fields is J gene, V gene, CDR3 protein.

TRBJ2-7	TRBV2	CASSGGFRYYEQYF
TRBJ2-1	TRBV2	CASKGLAGGTTYNEQFF
TRBJ1-2	TRBV28	CASSLWGFGDGYTF
TRBJ2-3	TRBV2	CASSWRGSGTDTQYF
TRBJ1-5	TRBV6-1	CASSDVQPQHF
TRBJ2-7	TRBV14	CASSQDLSGRYEQYF
TRBJ2-3	TRBV28	CASSLLSGADTQYF
TRBJ1-6	TRBV30	CAWSGKLGGTALHF
TRBJ2-2	TRBV30	CAWGTGVRPELFF
TRBJ1-5	TRBV4-1	CASSQETGQTSNQPQHF
TRBJ2-1	TRBV5-4	CATTRQGGSGSGQFF
TRBJ2-4	TRBV20-1	CSVLAKNIQYF
TRBJ2-4	TRBV2	CASSARQLAKNIQYF
TRBJ1-1	TRBV29-1	CSVTGHLNTEAFF
TRBJ2-5	TRBV27	CASSQLGQRETQYF
TRBJ2-1	TRBV6-5	CASSFRLAKDEQFF
TRBJ1-1	TRBV7-9	CASSLGDGGRTEAFF
TRBJ1-1	TRBV2	CASSAGTGRGTEAFF
TRBJ2-5	TRBV5-4	CASSLATSGGARETQYF
TRBJ1-1	TRBV19	CASSIGTGGSWTEAFF
TRBJ1-4	TRBV6-5	CASSSRRQLTNEKLFF
TRBJ1-5	TRBV29-1	CSVLIQGARGQPQHF
TRBJ2-2	TRBV13	CASRSRRAGELFF
TRBJ2-5	TRBV6-1	CASSEPGAETQYF
TRBJ1-2	TRBV7-2	CASSVHGTGDAYGYTF
TRBJ2-1	TRBV28	CASSPGLASEYNEQFF
TRBJ2-2	TRBV4-1	CASSQDPFSGNTGELFF
TRBJ2-1	TRBV5-1	CASSTERGGGGNEQFF
TRBJ1-3	TRBV10-3	CAIRRGGPGNTIYF
TRBJ2-3	TRBV2	CASSEGAMRPDTQYF
TRBJ1-3	TRBV28	CASSNPGIPDTIYF
TRBJ1-3	TRBV5-1	CASTPGQGTPGNTIYF
TRBJ2-2	TRBV29-1	CSVGVGTGELFF
TRBJ2-3	TRBV21-1	CASSKDETSGDTSSTDTQYF
TRBJ2-7	TRBV28	CASSLRGGSYEQYF
TRBJ1-2	TRBV28	CAISGTGTNTF
TRBJ2-7	TRBV29-1	CSVEGEGAPAYEQYF
TRBJ2-3	TRBV7-3	CASSLGPRGGQDTDTQYF
TRBJ1-1	TRBV9	CASSPGPTNTEAFF
TRBJ2-5	TRBV18	CASSATEQETQYF
TRBJ2-7	TRBV7-2	CASSPRLGEQYF
TRBJ1-1	TRBV4-1	CASSQGTVQPNTEAFF
TRBJ2-3	TRBV5-1	CASSRSQVVDTQYF
TRBJ1-5	TRBV7-2	CASSLYDSSQPQHF
TRBJ2-4	TRBV7-9	CATTGMKYF